This T cell receptor (beta chain) stems from a study of T-cell reconstitution after alpha-beta-depleted transplantation in children. Study-level findings and limits: At one year after transplant, newly produced T cells mostly accounted for T-cell counts and diversity.

About this clonotype itself: Antigen: not known.

TCRbeta library construction was performed incorporating unique molecular identifiers. TCRdb re-analysed the PCR reads in MiXCR, keeping a single row per CDR3 protein. The sample yields about 400,000 distinct CDR3 sequences, about 16% seen once. Deletions cut 2 bases from V and 0 bases from J, with 6 bases between. Germline values: CDR1 SGHRS, CDR2 YFSETQ. The CDR3 extends over 14 amino acids. This clonotype was obtained from a boy under two years old who had a stem cell transplant for Wiskott-Aldrich syndrome, so the T cells may come from the graft donor. This chain uses TRBV5-1 with TRBJ2-4; D uncertain. The sequenced sample was PBMCs, mostly from graft donor cells, obtained 360 days after TCRalphabeta/CD19-depleted stem cell transplant. The CDR3 loop is CASSFKPAKNIQYF. CDR3 in DNA: TGCGCCAGCAGCTTCAAACCAGCCAAAAACATTCAGTACTTC. Supplemented by reference TRBV5-1 and TRBJ2-4, the full variable domain reads KAGVTQTPRYLIKTRGQQVTLSCSPISGHRSVSWYQQTPGQGLQFLFEYFSETQRNKGNFPGRFSGRQFSNSRSEMNVSTLELGDSALYLCASSFKPAKNIQYFGAGTRLSVL.